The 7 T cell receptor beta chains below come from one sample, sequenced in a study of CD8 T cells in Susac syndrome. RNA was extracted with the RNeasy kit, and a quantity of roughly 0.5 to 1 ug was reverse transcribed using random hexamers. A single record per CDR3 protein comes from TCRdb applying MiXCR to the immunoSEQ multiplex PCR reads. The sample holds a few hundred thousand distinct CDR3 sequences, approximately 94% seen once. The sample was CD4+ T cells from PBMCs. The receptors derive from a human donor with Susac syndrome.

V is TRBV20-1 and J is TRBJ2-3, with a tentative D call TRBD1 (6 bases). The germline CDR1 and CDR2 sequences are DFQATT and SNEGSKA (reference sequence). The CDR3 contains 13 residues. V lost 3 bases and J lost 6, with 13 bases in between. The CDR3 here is CSASSWGQDTQYF. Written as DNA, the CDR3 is TGCAGTGCTAGTAGCTGGGGGCAGGATACGCAGTATTTT.

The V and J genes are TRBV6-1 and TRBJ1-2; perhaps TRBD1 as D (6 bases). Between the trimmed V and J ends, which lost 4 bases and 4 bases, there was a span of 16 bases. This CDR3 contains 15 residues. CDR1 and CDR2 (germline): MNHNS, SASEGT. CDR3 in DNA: TGTGCCAGCAGTGCAGGGGTTCCAATCTTCTATGGCTACACCTTC. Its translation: CASSAGVPIFYGYTF.

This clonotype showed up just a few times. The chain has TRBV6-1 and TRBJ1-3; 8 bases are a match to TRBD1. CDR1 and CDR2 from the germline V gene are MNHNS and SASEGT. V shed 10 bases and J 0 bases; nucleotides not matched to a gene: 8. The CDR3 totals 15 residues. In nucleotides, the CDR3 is TGTGCCACCCGGGACAGGCCCGTCTCTGGAAACACCATATATTTT. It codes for CATRDRPVSGNTIYF.

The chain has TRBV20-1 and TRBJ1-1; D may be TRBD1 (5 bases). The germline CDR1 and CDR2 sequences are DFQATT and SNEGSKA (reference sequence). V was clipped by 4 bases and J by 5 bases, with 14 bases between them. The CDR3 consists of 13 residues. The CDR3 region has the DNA TGCAGTGCTAAACCCCCAGGGCGAACTGAAGCTTTCTTT. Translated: CSAKPPGRTEAFF.

The CDR3 spells CASSVGMGVSSPLHF. The CDR3 nucleotides are TGTGCCAGCAGCGTAGGGATGGGAGTGAGTTCACCCCTCCACTTT. V usage is TRBV9 and J usage is TRBJ1-6; D not resolved. The germline V and J ends were trimmed by 0 bases and 9 bases, with 13 bases remaining between them. Germline V gives CDR1 SGDLS, CDR2 YYNGEE. This CDR3 contains 15 residues.

CDR3 amino acids: CSADTGGSYGYTF. CDR3 coding DNA: TGCAGTGCCGACACGGGGGGAAGTTATGGCTACACCTTC. J is TRBJ1-2 and V is TRBV20-1, with D possibly matching TRBD1 (5 bases). The V end was cut by 6 bases, the J end by 5 bases, with 16 bases between. The CDR3 has 13 amino acids. Germline V gene sequence: CDR1 DFQATT, CDR2 SNEGSKA (reference sequence).

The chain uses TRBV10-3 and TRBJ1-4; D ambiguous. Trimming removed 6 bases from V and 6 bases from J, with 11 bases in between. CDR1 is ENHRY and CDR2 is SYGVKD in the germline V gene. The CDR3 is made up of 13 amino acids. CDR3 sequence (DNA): TGTGCCATCAGCCCTGGACGGGATGAAAAACTGTTTTTT. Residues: CAISPGRDEKLFF.